This entry is about one T cell receptor (beta chain). The target antigen is unknown. The data are from a study of blood T cells in healthy people across ages. Overall study: Capturing about one barcoded beta molecule per two T cells was achieved by template switching. The study, taken as a whole, reports: Compared with aged donors, long-lived donors showed fewer expanded clones, suggesting selection.

Sample-barcoded 5' priming and a J-beta primer mix drove a second PCR of about 6 to 12 cycles. MiXCR was run by TCRdb on the 5' RACE reads, yielding one entry per CDR3 protein. The sample records 500,000 to 550,000 distinct CDR3 sequences, around 24% being singletons. From germline, CDR1 is MDHEN and CDR2 SYDVKM. Trimming cost V 5 bases and J 0 bases, with 11 bases left between them. The CDR3 consists of 15 residues. These records were also assigned to another study, of T cells of mothers and their children. From that paper: Each child gave about 3 million TCR beta CDR3 reads (each mother, over 8 million). In related and unrelated pairs alike, thymic selection shapes TCR recombination output, with inherited differences minor.

The chain links TRBV28 to TRBJ1-5, with D tentatively TRBD1 (5 bases). The source of this sequence is a boy between 10 and 17 years old in good health. Sequenced input: blood. CDR3 bases: TGTGCCAGCAGTACCGACAGTTATAGCAATCAGCCCCAGCATTTT. Its translation is CASSTDSYSNQPQHF.